This TCR beta chain comes out of a study of shared clonotypes between healthy human individuals. Overall study results and limits: About 5% was the fraction of naive CD4 clonotypes found shared across several donors. In general, naive subsets displayed greater estimated richness than memory subsets did. Clonotype sharing among donors, it was expected, would be affected by sequencing depth.

Sequenced by immunoSEQ multiplex PCR; TCRdb stores in-frame clones only, minus some. This sample has hundreds of thousands of clones, with roughly 98% found just once. On this clone: Its target is not known.

Naive CD8 cells comprised CD45RO-negative, CCR7-positively selected cells, excluding terminally differentiated effector memory CD45RA+ cells. Caucasian adults living in Nashville, Tennessee, provided all samples. This receptor was taken from a young man in good health. Sequencing was done on a sample of naive CD8+ T cells sorted from blood.

The CDR3 sequence: CASSLSSGSDTQYF. The CDR3 coding sequence is TGTGCCAGCAGTTTGTCTAGCGGGAGTGATACGCAGTATTTT. J is TRBJ2-3 and V is TRBV28, with 10 bases that match TRBD2. The CDR3 consists of 14 residues. The V gene's germline CDR1 is MDHEN and CDR2 SYDVKM. The V and J ends lost 3 bases and 6 bases, in that order; junction bases with no gene match: 3.